The clone carrying this T cell receptor (beta chain) was detected only a few times. What it binds is not known. These data are taken from a study of cytomegalovirus exposure and HLA in healthy donors. Study-wide results and caveats: Subsequent analysis found a tendency for first-cohort TCR clusters to co-occur within the 110 or so validation repertoires. As was reported, the classifier diagnosed cytomegalovirus status with high specificity and sensitivity. Many donors shared some public TCRs, even though most TCR sequences were rare.

V lost 4 bases, J lost 2 bases, and 9 bases lay in between. Germline lookup yields CDR1 GTSNPN and CDR2 SVGIG (reference sequence). The CDR3 runs 12 residues. Sequencing used immunoSEQ multiplex PCR; TCRdb keeps in-frame clones, though not all of them. In the table there are approximately 200,000 clones, under 95% of which are singletons. The TCR originated in a woman younger than 30 in good health and CMV-seronegative. This chain uses TRBV30 with TRBJ2-7, with D possibly being TRBD2 (6 bases). Sequencing was carried out using PBMCs. The CDR3 sequence is CAWNSGPYEQYF. CDR3 DNA: TGTGCCTGGAATAGCGGCCCCTACGAGCAGTACTTC.